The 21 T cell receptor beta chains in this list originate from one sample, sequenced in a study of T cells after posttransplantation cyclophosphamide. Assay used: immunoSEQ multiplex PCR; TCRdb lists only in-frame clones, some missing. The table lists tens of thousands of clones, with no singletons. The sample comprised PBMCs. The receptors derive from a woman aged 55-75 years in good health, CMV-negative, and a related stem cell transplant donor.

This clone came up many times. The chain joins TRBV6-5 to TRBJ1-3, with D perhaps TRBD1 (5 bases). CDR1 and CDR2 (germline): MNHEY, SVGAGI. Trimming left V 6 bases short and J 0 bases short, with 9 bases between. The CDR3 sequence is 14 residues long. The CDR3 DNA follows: TGTGCCAGCAGGAGAGACAGCTCTGGAAACACCATATATTTT. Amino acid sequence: CASRRDSSGNTIYF.

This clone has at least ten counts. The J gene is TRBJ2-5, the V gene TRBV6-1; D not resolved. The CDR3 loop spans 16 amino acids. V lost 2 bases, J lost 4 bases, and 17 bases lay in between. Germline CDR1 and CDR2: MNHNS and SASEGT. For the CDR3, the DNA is TGTGCCAGCAGTGAACAGGCGCCCCGGTGGGCAGAGACCCAGTACTTC. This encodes CASSEQAPRWAETQYF.

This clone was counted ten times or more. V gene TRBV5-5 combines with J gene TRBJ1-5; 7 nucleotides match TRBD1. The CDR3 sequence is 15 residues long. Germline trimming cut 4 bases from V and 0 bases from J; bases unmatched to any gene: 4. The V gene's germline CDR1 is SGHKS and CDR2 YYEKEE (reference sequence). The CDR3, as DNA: TGTGCCAGCAGCGTGGGACAGTATAGCAATCAGCCCCAGCATTTT. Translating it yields CASSVGQYSNQPQHF.

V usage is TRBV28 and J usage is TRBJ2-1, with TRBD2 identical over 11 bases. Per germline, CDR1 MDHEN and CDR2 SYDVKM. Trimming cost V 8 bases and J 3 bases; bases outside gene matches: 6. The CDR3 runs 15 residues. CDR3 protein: CASQTSGNYYNEQFF. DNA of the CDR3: TGTGCCAGCCAGACTAGCGGGAACTACTACAATGAGCAGTTCTTC.

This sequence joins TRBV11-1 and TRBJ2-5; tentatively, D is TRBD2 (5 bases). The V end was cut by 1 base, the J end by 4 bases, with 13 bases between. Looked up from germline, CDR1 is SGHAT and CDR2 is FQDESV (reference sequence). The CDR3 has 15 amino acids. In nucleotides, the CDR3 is TGTGCCAGCAGCTTAGGAGGGAGTAGTAGAGAGACCCAGTACTTC. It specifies CASSLGGSSRETQYF.

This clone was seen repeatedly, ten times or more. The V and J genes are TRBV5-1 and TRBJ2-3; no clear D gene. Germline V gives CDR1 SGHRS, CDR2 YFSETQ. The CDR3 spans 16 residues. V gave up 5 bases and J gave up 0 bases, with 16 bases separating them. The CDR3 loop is CASRVDGQPSTDTQYF. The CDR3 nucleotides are TGCGCCAGCAGAGTGGATGGGCAACCTAGCACAGATACGCAGTATTTT. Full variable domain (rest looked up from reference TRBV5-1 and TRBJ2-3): KAGVTQTPRYLIKTRGQQVTLSCSPISGHRSVSWYQQTPGQGLQFLFEYFSETQRNKGNFPGRFSGRQFSNSRSEMNVSTLELGDSALYLCASRVDGQPSTDTQYFGPGTRLTVL.

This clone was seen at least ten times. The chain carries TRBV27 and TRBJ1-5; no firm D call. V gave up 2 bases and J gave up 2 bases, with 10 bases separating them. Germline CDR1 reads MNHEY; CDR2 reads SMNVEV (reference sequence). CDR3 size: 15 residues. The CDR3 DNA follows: TGTGCCAGCAGTTTAACGGGGAACGGCAATCAGCCCCAGCATTTT. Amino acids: CASSLTGNGNQPQHF.

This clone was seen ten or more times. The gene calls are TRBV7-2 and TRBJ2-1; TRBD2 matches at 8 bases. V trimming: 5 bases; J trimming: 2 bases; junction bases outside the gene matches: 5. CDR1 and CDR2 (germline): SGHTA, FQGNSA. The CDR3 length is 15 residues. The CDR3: CASSVSGSPYNEQFF. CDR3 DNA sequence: TGTGCCAGCAGCGTCAGCGGGAGCCCCTACAATGAGCAGTTCTTC.

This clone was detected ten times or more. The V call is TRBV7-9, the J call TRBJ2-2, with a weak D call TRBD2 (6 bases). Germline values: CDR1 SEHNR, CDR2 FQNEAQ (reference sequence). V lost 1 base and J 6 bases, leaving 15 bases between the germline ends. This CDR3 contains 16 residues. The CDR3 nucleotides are TGTGCCAGCAGCTTAGGCCAGGGAGGAGAGTCCGGGGAGCTGTTTTTT. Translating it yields CASSLGQGGESGELFF.

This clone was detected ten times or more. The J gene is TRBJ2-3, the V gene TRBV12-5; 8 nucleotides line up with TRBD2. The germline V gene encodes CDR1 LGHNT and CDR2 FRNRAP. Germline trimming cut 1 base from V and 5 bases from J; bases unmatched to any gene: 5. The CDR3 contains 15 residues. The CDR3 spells CASGLERGGIDTQYF. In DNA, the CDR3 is TGTGCTAGTGGTTTGGAACGGGGGGGCATAGATACGCAGTATTTT.

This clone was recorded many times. The CDR3 bases are TGTGCCAGCAGCCATACAGGCCCTAATGAGCCCCAGCATTTT. This encodes CASSHTGPNEPQHF. The chain uses TRBV7-9 and TRBJ1-5, with D maybe TRBD1 (5 bases). The ends were cut back, 5 bases at V and 8 bases at J, with 16 bases in the middle. Germline CDR1 SEHNR, CDR2 FQNEAQ (reference sequence). CDR3 length equals 14 residues.

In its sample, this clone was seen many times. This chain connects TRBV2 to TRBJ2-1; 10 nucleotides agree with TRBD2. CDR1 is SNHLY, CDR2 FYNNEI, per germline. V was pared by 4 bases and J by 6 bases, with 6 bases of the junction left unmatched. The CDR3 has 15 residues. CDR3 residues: CASSVGLAVANEQFF. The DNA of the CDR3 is TGTGCCAGCAGTGTCGGACTAGCGGTGGCCAATGAGCAGTTCTTC.

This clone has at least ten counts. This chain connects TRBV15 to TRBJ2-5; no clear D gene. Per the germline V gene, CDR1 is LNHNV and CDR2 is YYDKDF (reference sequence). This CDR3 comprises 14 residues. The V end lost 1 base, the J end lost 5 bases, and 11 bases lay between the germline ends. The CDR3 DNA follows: TGTGCCACCAGCAGAGCTGCAGGCCGGGAGACCCAGTACTTC. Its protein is CATSRAAGRETQYF.

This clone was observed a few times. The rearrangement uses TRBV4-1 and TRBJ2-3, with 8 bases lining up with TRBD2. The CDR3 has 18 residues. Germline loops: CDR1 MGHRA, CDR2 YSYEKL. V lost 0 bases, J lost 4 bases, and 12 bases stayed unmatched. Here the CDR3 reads CASSQDLLTSGNSDTQYF. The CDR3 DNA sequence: TGCGCCAGCAGCCAAGATCTCCTCACTAGCGGAAATTCAGATACGCAGTATTTT.

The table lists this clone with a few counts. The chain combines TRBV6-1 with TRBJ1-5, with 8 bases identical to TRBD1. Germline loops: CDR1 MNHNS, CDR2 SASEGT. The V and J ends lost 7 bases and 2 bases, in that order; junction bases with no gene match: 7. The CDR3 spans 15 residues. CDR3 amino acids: CASKPGGSGNQPQHF. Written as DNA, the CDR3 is TGTGCCAGCAAGCCAGGGGGCAGTGGCAATCAGCCCCAGCATTTT.

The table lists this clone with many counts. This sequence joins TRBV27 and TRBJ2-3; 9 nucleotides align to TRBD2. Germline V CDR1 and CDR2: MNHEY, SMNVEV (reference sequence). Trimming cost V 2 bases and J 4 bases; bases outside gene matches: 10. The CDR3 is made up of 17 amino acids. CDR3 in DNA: TGTGCCAGCAGTTTAATCGGAGCGGGAGGACGCGCAGATACGCAGTATTTT. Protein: CASSLIGAGGRADTQYF.

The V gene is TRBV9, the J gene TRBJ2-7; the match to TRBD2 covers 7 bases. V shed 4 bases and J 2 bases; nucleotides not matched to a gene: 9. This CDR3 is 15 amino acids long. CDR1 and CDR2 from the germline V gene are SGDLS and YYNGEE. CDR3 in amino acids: CASSLGGGSPYEQYF. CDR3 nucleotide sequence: TGTGCCAGCAGCCTGGGGGGAGGGTCCCCCTACGAGCAGTACTTC.

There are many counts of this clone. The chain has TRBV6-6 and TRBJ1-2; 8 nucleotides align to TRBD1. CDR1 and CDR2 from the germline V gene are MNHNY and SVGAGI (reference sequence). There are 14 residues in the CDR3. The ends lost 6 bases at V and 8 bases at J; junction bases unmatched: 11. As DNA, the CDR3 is TGTGCCAGCAGCCGATCTACGACAGGGGTCGGCTACACCTTC. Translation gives CASSRSTTGVGYTF.

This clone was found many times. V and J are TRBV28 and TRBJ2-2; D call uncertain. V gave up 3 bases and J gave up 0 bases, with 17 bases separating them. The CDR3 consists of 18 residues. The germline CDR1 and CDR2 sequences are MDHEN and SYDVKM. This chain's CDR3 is CASSFGLEEGTNTGELFF. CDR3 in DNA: TGTGCCAGCAGTTTCGGCCTCGAGGAAGGCACGAACACCGGGGAGCTGTTTTTT.

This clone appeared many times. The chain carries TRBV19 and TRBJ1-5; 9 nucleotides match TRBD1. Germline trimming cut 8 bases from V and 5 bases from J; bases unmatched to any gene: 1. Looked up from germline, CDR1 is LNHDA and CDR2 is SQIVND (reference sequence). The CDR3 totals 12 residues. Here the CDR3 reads CASWDRDQPQHF. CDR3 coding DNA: TGTGCCAGTTGGGACAGGGATCAGCCCCAGCATTTT.

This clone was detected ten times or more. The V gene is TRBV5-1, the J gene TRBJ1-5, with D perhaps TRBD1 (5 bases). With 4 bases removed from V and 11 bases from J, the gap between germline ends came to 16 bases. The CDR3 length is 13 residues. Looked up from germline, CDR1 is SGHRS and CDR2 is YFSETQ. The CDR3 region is CASSLDSLGAQHF. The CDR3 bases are TGCGCCAGCAGCCTAGACAGTCTTGGGGCCCAGCATTTT.